This record covers a single TCR beta chain. Repertoires were generated with immunoSEQ multiplex PCR, while TCRdb's copy carries only in-frame clones and drops some. The sample records approximately 330,000 clones, about 94% being singletons. With 0 bases removed from V and 2 bases from J, the gap between germline ends came to 7 bases. The CDR3 is made up of 14 amino acids. The germline CDR1 and CDR2 sequences are SGDLS and YYNGEE. The data belong to a study of brain T cells in children with intractable seizures. Time point: blood from clinic visit 5 months post-surgery; TSC patient then seizure free. Patients received at least one anti-epileptic drug before surgery.

The sample consisted of peripheral blood, taken less than 6 months after surgery. The TCR sequence derives from a boy younger than two with tuberous sclerosis and intractable seizures. The rearrangement uses TRBV9 and TRBJ2-3, with no clear D. The CDR3 nucleotides read TGTGCCAGCAGCGTAGTGGCTAACACAGATACGCAGTATTTT. Protein: CASSVVANTDTQYF.